Shown below are 24 T cell receptor beta chains from a single sample sequenced in a study of blood T cell repertoires in COVID-19 (dated by TCRdb to the early 2020s). The library was produced with the immunoSEQ multiplex PCR assay. What TCRdb holds here is the immuneACCESS table cut down to in-frame rearrangements. Part of the clones is not present; checked against another copy, under half of the missing clones reflect an unresolved V gene, and the others are unexplained. The sample yields 650,000 to 800,000 clones; around 89% were counted once. The ten largest clones represent approximately 0.25% of the sample. Sequences were obtained from peripheral blood. All receptors come from a woman between 18 and 29 years old with acute or convalescent COVID-19.

The V and J genes are TRBV6-5 and TRBJ1-3; 7 nucleotides agree with TRBD1. The CDR3 is made up of 15 amino acids. The V and J ends lost 2 bases and 0 bases, in that order; junction bases with no gene match: 1. Germline values: CDR1 MNHEY, CDR2 SVGAGI. The CDR3 loop is CASSYGQVSGNTIYF. The CDR3 nucleotides read TGTGCCAGCAGTTACGGACAGGTCTCTGGAAACACCATATATTTT.

V gene TRBV19 combines with J gene TRBJ2-3; D is perhaps TRBD1 (5 bases). CDR1 and CDR2 (germline): LNHDA, SQIVND (reference sequence). There are 13 residues in the CDR3. The V end lost 3 bases, the J end lost 9 bases, and 13 bases lay between the germline ends. Written as DNA, the CDR3 is TGTGCCAGTAGTATCCAGGGTGGAGACACGCAGTATTTT. Its protein is CASSIQGGDTQYF. Full variable domain (remainder filled in from reference TRBV19 and TRBJ2-3): DGGITQSPKYLFRKEGQNVTLSCEQNLNHDAMYWYRQDPGQGLRLIYYSQIVNDFQKGDIAEGYSVSREKKESFPLTVTSAQKNPTAFYLCASSIQGGDTQYFGPGTRLTVL.

This chain uses TRBV9 with TRBJ2-4; 7 positions agree with TRBD2. V gave up 0 bases and J gave up 4 bases; unmatched junction bases: 4. The CDR3 contains 15 residues. In germline, CDR1 is SGDLS, CDR2 YYNGEE. The CDR3 here is CASSVEGRGKNIQYF. CDR3 DNA: TGTGCCAGCAGCGTAGAGGGGCGGGGGAAAAACATTCAGTACTTC.

The chain has TRBV5-6 and TRBJ2-5; a possible D gene is TRBD1 (5 bases). The germline gives CDR1 SGHDT, CDR2 YYEEEE. This CDR3 is built from 14 residues. Trimming removed 0 bases from V and 5 bases from J, with 11 bases in between. The DNA of the CDR3 is TGTGCCAGCAGCTTGGGTGCAGGGTCCGAGACCCAGTACTTC. Translation gives CASSLGAGSETQYF.

The rearrangement uses TRBV24-1 and TRBJ2-7; 9 nucleotides match TRBD1. Germline V gene data show CDR1 as KGHDR and CDR2 as SFDVKD. This CDR3 contains 15 residues. V lost 4 bases, J lost 3 bases, and 6 bases stayed unmatched. The CDR3 sequence is CATSDRQGGIYEQYF. For the CDR3, the DNA is TGTGCCACCAGTGACCGACAGGGGGGGATCTACGAGCAGTACTTC.

This clone was seen a single time. V gene TRBV12-5 combines with J gene TRBJ1-5; maybe TRBD1 (6 bases). V was clipped by 3 bases and J by 9 bases, with 21 bases between them. CDR1 is LGHNT, CDR2 FRNRAP, per germline. The CDR3 totals 16 residues. The CDR3 DNA follows: TGTGCTAGTGGTTTTTTGAGTGTCCAGGGGTCTCTGCCCCAGCATTTT. This gives the protein CASGFLSVQGSLPQHF. Complete variable domain (other parts from reference TRBV12-5 and TRBJ1-5): DARVTQTPRHKVTEMGQEVTMRCQPILGHNTVFWYRQTMMQGLELLAYFRNRAPLDDSGMPKDRFSAEMPDATLATLKIQPSEPRDSAVYFCASGFLSVQGSLPQHFGDGTRLSIL.

The J gene is TRBJ1-6, the V gene TRBV11-2; D ambiguous. Germline assignment: CDR1 SGHAT and CDR2 FQNNGV. With 0 bases removed from V and 0 bases from J, the gap between germline ends came to 6 bases. This CDR3 is built from 16 residues. CDR3 residues: CASSLEVSSYNSPLHF. DNA for the CDR3: TGTGCCAGCAGCTTAGAAGTTAGCTCCTATAATTCACCCCTCCACTTT. Full variable domain (rest looked up from reference TRBV11-2 and TRBJ1-6): EAGVAQSPRYKIIEKRQSVAFWCNPISGHATLYWYQQILGQGPKLLIQFQNNGVVDDSQLPKDRFSAERLKGVDSTLKIQPAKLEDSAVYLCASSLEVSSYNSPLHFGNGTRLTVT.

V and J are TRBV19 and TRBJ1-5, with TRBD1 identical over 7 bases. Germline lookup yields CDR1 LNHDA and CDR2 SQIVND (reference sequence). The CDR3 consists of 16 residues. V gave up 2 bases and J gave up 3 bases; unmatched junction bases: 7. In nucleotides, the CDR3 is TGTGCCAGTAGTATAATTGGACAGGCCTTCAATCAGCCCCAGCATTTT. The encoded protein is CASSIIGQAFNQPQHF. The full variable domain, in which reference TRBV19 and TRBJ1-5 provide the parts outside the CDR3, is DGGITQSPKYLFRKEGQNVTLSCEQNLNHDAMYWYRQDPGQGLRLIYYSQIVNDFQKGDIAEGYSVSREKKESFPLTVTSAQKNPTAFYLCASSIIGQAFNQPQHFGDGTRLSIL.

This rearrangement joins TRBV9 to TRBJ1-2, with TRBD1 matching 7 bases. The CDR3 runs to 14 residues. V shed 3 bases, J shed 5 bases, and the junction held 7 bases outside the gene matches. CDR1 SGDLS and CDR2 YYNGEE come from the germline V gene. The CDR3 DNA is TGTGCCAGCAGCGGGGACAGAAAGAAGTATGGCTACACCTTC. This translates into CASSGDRKKYGYTF.

This clone was seen more than once but under ten times. The gene calls are TRBV3-1 (or the pseudogene TRBV3-2) and TRBJ1-3; maybe TRBD1 (6 bases). V was clipped by 2 bases and J by 2 bases, with 10 bases between them. Germline assignment: CDR1 LGHDT and CDR2 YNNKEL (reference sequence). CDR3 length equals 15 residues. CDR3 DNA: TGTGCCAGCAGCCAAAGGGGGGGTACTGGAAACACCATATATTTT. Its translation: CASSQRGGTGNTIYF.

The V call is TRBV4-2, the J call TRBJ2-1; 13 bases line up with TRBD2. The CDR3 length is 16 residues. From germline, CDR1 is LGHNA and CDR2 YNFKEQ. V trimming: 0 bases; J trimming: 7 bases; junction bases outside the gene matches: 3. The CDR3 DNA follows: TGTGCCAGCAGCCAAGAACTAGCGGGGGGGACTAATGAGCAGTTCTTC. This gives the protein CASSQELAGGTNEQFF.

This sequence joins TRBV5-5 and TRBJ2-3; D is perhaps TRBD1 (6 bases). Per germline, CDR1 SGHKS and CDR2 YYEKEE (reference sequence). CDR3 size: 14 residues. Trimming stripped 1 base from V and 5 bases from J, with 11 bases between. CDR3 sequence: CASSLTGLGDTQYF. The CDR3 nucleotides are TGTGCCAGCAGCTTGACAGGGCTCGGAGATACGCAGTATTTT. The full variable domain, its missing parts supplied by reference TRBV5-5 and TRBJ2-3, is DAGVTQSPTHLIKTRGQQVTLRCSPISGHKSVSWYQQVLGQGPQFIFQYYEKEERGRGNFPDRFSARQFPNYSSELNVNALLLGDSALYLCASSLTGLGDTQYFGPGTRLTVL.

This clone appeared once. The chain uses TRBV6-1 and TRBJ1-1, with D possibly matching TRBD1 (6 bases). Trimming cost V 3 bases and J 1 base, with 12 bases left between them. The length of the CDR3 is 15 residues. Germline V CDR1 and CDR2: MNHNS, SASEGT. The CDR3 DNA reads as TGTGCCAGCAGTGAGGGGGCGGAGAAGAACACTGAAGCTTTCTTT. This gives the protein CASSEGAEKNTEAFF.

The J gene is TRBJ1-4, the V gene TRBV6-5; TRBD1 aligns across 9 bases. V dropped 5 bases and J dropped 4; count of bases not matched to a gene: 5. CDR3 size: 15 residues. Germline CDR1 reads MNHEY; CDR2 reads SVGAGI. CDR3 DNA sequence: TGTGCCAGCAGTCCTATGGACAGGGGTAATGAAAAACTGTTTTTT. It specifies CASSPMDRGNEKLFF.

This clone appeared a single time. The rearrangement uses TRBV6-6 and TRBJ1-4; no clear D gene. Germline V gives CDR1 MNHNY, CDR2 SVGAGI (reference sequence). The CDR3 totals 13 residues. The germline V and J ends were trimmed by 0 bases and 6 bases, with 5 bases remaining between them. The CDR3, as DNA: TGTGCCAGCAGTTACTCCGGGGATGAAAAACTGTTTTTT. Translated: CASSYSGDEKLFF.

This CDR3 is CASSFLKPLGYTF. CDR3 DNA: TGCGCCAGCAGCTTTCTAAAACCGCTGGGCTACACCTTC. V usage is TRBV5-1 and J usage is TRBJ1-2; no clear D. Trimming pared 2 bases from V and 8 bases from J, leaving 13 bases between. The CDR3 has 13 amino acids. From germline, CDR1 is SGHRS and CDR2 YFSETQ.

The J gene is TRBJ1-6, the V gene TRBV9; 10 bases fit TRBD1. With 5 bases clipped from V and 9 bases from J, the junction kept 5 bases outside the gene matches. The CDR3 is 14 residues long. Germline V gene lookup returns CDR1 SGDLS and CDR2 YYNGEE. The CDR3 region has the DNA TGTGCCAGCAGAGGGGACAGGGGTGGTTCACCCCTCCACTTT. The encoded protein is CASRGDRGGSPLHF.

The chain combines TRBV2 with TRBJ1-4; D gene unclear. The germline CDR1 and CDR2 sequences are SNHLY and FYNNEI. Trimming stripped 8 bases from V and 8 bases from J, with 15 bases between. CDR3 length: 13 amino acids. The CDR3 protein is CASEALRNEKLFF. As DNA, the CDR3 is TGTGCCAGCGAGGCCTTAAGGAACGAAAAACTGTTTTTT.

This clone occurred a few times. The chain is built from TRBV3-1 (or the pseudogene TRBV3-2) and TRBJ2-1; D is perhaps TRBD1 (6 bases). Between the trimmed V and J ends, which lost 0 bases and 4 bases, there was a span of 16 bases. Per the germline V gene, CDR1 is LGHDT and CDR2 is YNNKEL (reference sequence). The CDR3 extends over 17 amino acids. In DNA, the CDR3 is TGTGCCAGCAGCCAAGATGCGGGCAGGGGAATTTACAATGAGCAGTTCTTC. Its translation: CASSQDAGRGIYNEQFF.

Here the CDR3 DNA reads TGTGCCAGCAGCACACGGGGACAGCTTAAGGCCCCGTATGGCTACACCTTC. It is translated as CASSTRGQLKAPYGYTF. The chain combines TRBV7-2 with TRBJ1-2, with 7 bases that match TRBD1. Germline V lookup: CDR1 SGHTA, CDR2 FQGNSA. The CDR3 sequence is 17 residues long. The J segment lost 5 bases and the V segment lost 5 bases, leaving 17 bases of the junction unmatched. Complete variable domain (other parts from reference TRBV7-2 and TRBJ1-2): GAGVSQSPSNKVTEKGKDVELRCDPISGHTALYWYRQSLGQGLEFLIYFQGNSAPDKSGLPSDRFSAERTGGSVSTLTIQRTQQEDSAVYLCASSTRGQLKAPYGYTFGSGTRLTVV.

The chain links TRBV7-2 to TRBJ2-7; 7 nucleotides align to TRBD1. Germline V gene data show CDR1 as SGHTA and CDR2 as FQGNSA. The CDR3 sequence is 14 residues long. J gave up 6 bases and V 4 bases, and 9 bases lay outside the gene matches. The CDR3 DNA follows: TGTGCCAGCAGCTCTGGACAGGCTAATGGCGAGCAGTACTTC. Translating gives CASSSGQANGEQYF.

The chain employs TRBV5-5 and TRBJ2-1; 7 bases are shared with TRBD2. This CDR3 contains 17 residues. The ends lost 4 bases at V and 6 bases at J; junction bases unmatched: 16. Germline values: CDR1 SGHKS, CDR2 YYEKEE (reference sequence). The CDR3 sequence: CASSPGLDRGKGNEQFF. CDR3 coding DNA: TGTGCCAGCAGCCCCGGACTAGATCGAGGGAAGGGCAATGAGCAGTTCTTC.

In regard to this clone: The junction departs from germline at one end; a sequencing error may be responsible. The V gene is TRBV6-5, the J gene TRBJ1-1, with 8 bases identical to TRBD1. The CDR3 has 14 amino acids. Germline V gives CDR1 MNHEY, CDR2 SVGAGI. CDR3 sequence reads: CASVKDRVNTEAFF. In nucleotides, the CDR3 is TGTGCCAGCGTAAAGGACAGGGTGAATACTGAAGCTTTCTTT.

The rearrangement uses TRBV4-1 and TRBJ1-6, with D maybe TRBD1 (6 bases). Germline V CDR1 and CDR2: MGHRA, YSYEKL. This CDR3 spans 18 amino acids. Trimming stripped 3 bases from V and 7 bases from J, with 22 bases between. The CDR3 DNA reads TGCGCCAGCAGCCACCTCAATATCGGGACATCGCCCAATTCACCCCTCCACTTT. This sequence encodes CASSHLNIGTSPNSPLHF.